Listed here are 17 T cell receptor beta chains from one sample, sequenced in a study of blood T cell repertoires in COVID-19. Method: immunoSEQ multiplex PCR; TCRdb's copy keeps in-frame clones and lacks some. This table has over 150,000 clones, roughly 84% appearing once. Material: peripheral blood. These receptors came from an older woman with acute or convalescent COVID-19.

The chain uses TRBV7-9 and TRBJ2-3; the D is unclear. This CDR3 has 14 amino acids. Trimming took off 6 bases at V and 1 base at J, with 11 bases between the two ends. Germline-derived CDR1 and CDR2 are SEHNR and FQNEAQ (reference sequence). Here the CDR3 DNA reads TGTGCCAGCAGGGCATCGGGTCGCACAGATACGCAGTATTTT. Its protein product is CASRASGRTDTQYF.

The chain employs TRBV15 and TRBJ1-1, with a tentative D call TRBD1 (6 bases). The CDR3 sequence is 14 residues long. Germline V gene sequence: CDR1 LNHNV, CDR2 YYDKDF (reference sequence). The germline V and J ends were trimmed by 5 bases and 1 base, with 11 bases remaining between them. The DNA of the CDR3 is TGTGCCACCAGCGGCAGGGGATCGAACACTGAAGCTTTCTTT. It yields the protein CATSGRGSNTEAFF.

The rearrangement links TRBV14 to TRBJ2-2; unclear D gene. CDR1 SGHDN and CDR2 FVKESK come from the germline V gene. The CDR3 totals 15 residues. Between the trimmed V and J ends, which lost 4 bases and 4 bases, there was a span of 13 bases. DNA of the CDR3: TGTGCCAGCAGCCCCGATCGGGTAACCACCGGGGAGCTGTTTTTT. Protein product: CASSPDRVTTGELFF.

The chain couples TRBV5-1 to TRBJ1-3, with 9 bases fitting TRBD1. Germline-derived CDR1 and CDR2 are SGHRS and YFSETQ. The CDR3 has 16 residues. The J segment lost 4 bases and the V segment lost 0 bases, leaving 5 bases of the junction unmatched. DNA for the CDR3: TGCGCCAGCAGCTTGGCCGGGACAGGGCCGGGAAACACCATATATTTT. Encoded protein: CASSLAGTGPGNTIYF.

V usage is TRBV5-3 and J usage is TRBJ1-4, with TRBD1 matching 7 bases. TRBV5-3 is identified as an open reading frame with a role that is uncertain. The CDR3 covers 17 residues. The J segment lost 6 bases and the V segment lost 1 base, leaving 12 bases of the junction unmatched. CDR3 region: CARSLLSRQGWDEKLFF. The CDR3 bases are TGTGCCAGAAGCTTGCTCTCCCGACAGGGATGGGATGAAAAACTGTTTTTT.

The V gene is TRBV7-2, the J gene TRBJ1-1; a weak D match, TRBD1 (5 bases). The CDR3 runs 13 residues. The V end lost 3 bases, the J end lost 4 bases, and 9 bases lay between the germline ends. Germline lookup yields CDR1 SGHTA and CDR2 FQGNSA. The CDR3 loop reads CASSFVGATEAFF. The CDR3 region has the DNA TGTGCCAGCAGCTTCGTAGGGGCCACTGAAGCTTTCTTT.

The CDR3, as DNA: TGTGCCAGTATTCTACAGGGTGGGACCGGGGAGCTGTTTTTT. This codes for CASILQGGTGELFF. The V call is TRBV19, the J call TRBJ2-2; D is perhaps TRBD1 (6 bases). CDR3 length equals 14 residues. Trimming took off 7 bases at V and 5 bases at J, with 14 bases between the two ends. From germline, CDR1 is LNHDA and CDR2 SQIVND (reference sequence). Looking up the rest from reference TRBV19 and TRBJ2-2 gives the full variable domain: DGGITQSPKYLFRKEGQNVTLSCEQNLNHDAMYWYRQDPGQGLRLIYYSQIVNDFQKGDIAEGYSVSREKKESFPLTVTSAQKNPTAFYLCASILQGGTGELFFGEGSRLTVL.

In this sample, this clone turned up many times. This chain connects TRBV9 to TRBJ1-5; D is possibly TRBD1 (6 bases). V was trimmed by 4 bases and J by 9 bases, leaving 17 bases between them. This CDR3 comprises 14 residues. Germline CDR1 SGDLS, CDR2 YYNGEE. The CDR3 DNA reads TGTGCCAGCAGCCCTGAGCAGGGGTTTCGGCCCCAGCATTTT. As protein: CASSPEQGFRPQHF.

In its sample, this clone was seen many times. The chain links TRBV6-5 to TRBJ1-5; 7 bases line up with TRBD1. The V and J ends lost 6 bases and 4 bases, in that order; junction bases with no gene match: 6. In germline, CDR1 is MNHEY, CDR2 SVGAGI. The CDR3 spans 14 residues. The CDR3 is CASRRGTANQPQHF. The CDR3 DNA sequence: TGTGCCAGCAGACGGGGGACAGCAAATCAGCCCCAGCATTTT.

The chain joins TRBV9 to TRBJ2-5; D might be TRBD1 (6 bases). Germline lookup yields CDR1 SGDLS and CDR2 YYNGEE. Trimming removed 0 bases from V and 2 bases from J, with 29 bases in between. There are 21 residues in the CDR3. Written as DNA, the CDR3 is TGTGCCAGCAGCGTAGGTCCAGGGGCCCTCCGGGCAATCGCCGCACAAGAGACCCAGTACTTC. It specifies CASSVGPGALRAIAAQETQYF.

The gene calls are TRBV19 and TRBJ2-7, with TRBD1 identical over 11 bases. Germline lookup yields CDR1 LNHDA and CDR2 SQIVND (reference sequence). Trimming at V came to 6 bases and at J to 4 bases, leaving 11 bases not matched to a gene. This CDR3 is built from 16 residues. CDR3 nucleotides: TGTGCCAGTAGCCGAGGACAGGGGGCATCTCTATACGAGCAGTACTTC. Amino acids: CASSRGQGASLYEQYF.

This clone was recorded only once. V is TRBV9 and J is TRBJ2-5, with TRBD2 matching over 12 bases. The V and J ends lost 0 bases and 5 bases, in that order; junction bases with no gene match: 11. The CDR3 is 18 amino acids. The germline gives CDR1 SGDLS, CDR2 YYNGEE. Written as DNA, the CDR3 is TGTGCCAGCAGCGTAGGACTAGCGGGGGTCCCCCGAGGGGAGACCCAGTACTTC. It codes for CASSVGLAGVPRGETQYF.

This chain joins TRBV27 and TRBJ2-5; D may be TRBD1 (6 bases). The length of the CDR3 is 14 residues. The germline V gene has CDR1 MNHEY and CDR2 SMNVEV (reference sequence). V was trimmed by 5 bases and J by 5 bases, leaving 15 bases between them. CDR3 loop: CASSPNRASETQYF. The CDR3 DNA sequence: TGTGCCAGCAGTCCTAACAGGGCTAGCGAGACCCAGTACTTC.

The DNA of the CDR3 is TGTGCCAGCTTGGAACTCGGGGGATCCGCTGAAGCTTTCTTT. Translating it yields CASLELGGSAEAFF. This chain joins TRBV6-5 and TRBJ1-1; the D gene is possibly TRBD1 (5 bases). The CDR3 spans 14 residues. The V and J ends lost 8 bases and 6 bases respectively, with 19 bases between them. Germline-derived CDR1 and CDR2 are MNHEY and SVGAGI.

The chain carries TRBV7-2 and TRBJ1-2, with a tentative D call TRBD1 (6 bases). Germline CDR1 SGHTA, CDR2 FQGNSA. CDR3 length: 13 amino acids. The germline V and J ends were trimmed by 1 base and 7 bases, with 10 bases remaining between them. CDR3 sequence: CASSLGRGGGYTF. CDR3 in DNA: TGTGCCAGCAGCTTAGGCAGGGGCGGTGGCTACACCTTC.

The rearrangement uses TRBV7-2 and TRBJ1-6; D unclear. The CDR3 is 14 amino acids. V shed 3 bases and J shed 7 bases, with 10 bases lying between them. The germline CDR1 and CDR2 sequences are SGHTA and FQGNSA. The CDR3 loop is CASSFQPRNSPLHF. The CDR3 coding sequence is TGTGCCAGCAGCTTTCAACCCAGGAATTCACCCCTCCACTTT.

The CDR3 protein is CASSLMTGAYYEQYF. In DNA, the CDR3 is TGTGCCAGCAGCCTCATGACAGGGGCCTACTACGAGCAGTACTTC. This chain joins TRBV7-2 and TRBJ2-7; TRBD1 matches 8 bases. The CDR3 has 15 residues. Unmatched junction bases numbered 9, after V lost 5 bases and J lost 3 bases. Germline CDR1 is SGHTA and CDR2 is FQGNSA.